This T cell receptor beta chain was captured in a study of T cells after yellow fever vaccination. Study-level background: Fractions containing few cells were prepared with SMART-Seq v4 Ultra Low Input. Study-wide findings and caveats: Repertoires obtained by FACS sorting could include abundant clonotypes that entered as contaminants from the bulk population.

The 5'RACE template-switching step produced TCR cDNA and added a universal primer site and UMIs. MiXCR was run by TCRdb on the 5' RACE reads, yielding one entry per CDR3 protein. The sample shows over 100,000 distinct CDR3 sequences, 8% to 9.5% of them seen only once. This clonotype was recorded at least ten times. Antigen specificity is unknown. The CDR3 extends over 15 amino acids. CDR1 is SGDLS, CDR2 YYNGEE, per germline. The ends were cut back, 4 bases at V and 0 bases at J, with 14 bases in the middle. Sequencing used CD8+ T cells sorted from PBMCs, obtained 45 days after the yellow fever booster vaccination. The gene calls are TRBV9 and TRBJ2-7; a weak D match, TRBD1 (6 bases). The clonotype was recovered from a man aged 25 to 45 who received the YFV17D yellow fever vaccine. In DNA form, the CDR3 reads TGTGCCAGCAGCTTAACAGGGTCGAGCTCCTACGAGCAGTACTTC. Its translation is CASSLTGSSSYEQYF.